This T cell receptor beta chain originates from a study of CD8+CD57+ T cells in acquired aplastic anemia. Template material for TCR beta VDJ and CDR3 profiling consisted of genomic DNA. TCRdb fed the reads into MiXCR, producing one record per CDR3 protein. The sample holds about 220,000 distinct CDR3 sequences, about 37% seen once. Germline V gene sequence: CDR1 PRHDT, CDR2 FYEKMQ (reference sequence). The CDR3 has 13 amino acids. The V gene lost 4 bases and the J gene lost 6 bases, with 12 bases spanning the gap. Input material: sorted CD4+, CD8+, or CD8+CD57+ T cells (not recorded which) from PBMCs. This chain uses TRBV13 with TRBJ1-2; TRBD1 is a possible D gene (5 bases). This clonotype originated in a human donor in good health, serving as a control. DNA for the CDR3: TGTGCCAGCAGCTACGGGGGTGATCATGGCTACACCTTC. This translates into CASSYGGDHGYTF.